The subject of this entry is one TCR beta chain. Original methodology: For nucleated cells, counts were estimated from reference gene primer amplification. TCRdb's copy holds only in-frame clones and misses some; the assay was immunoSEQ multiplex PCR. The D gene and trimming were derived from the DNA, and the V and J assignments and clone size from that table. Altogether 130,000 to 150,000 clones are present, about 80% being singletons, with the ten largest covering more than 2.5%. These data are taken from a study of blood T cell repertoires in COVID-19. Turning to the study itself: Italy, Spain and the United States were the sources of the convalescent and acute COVID-19 samples. T cells, B-cell-depleted T cells, or PBMCs provided the cDNA or gDNA that served as material.

Deletions cut 6 bases from V and 5 bases from J, with 14 bases between. The CDR3 runs 13 residues. The germline V gene encodes CDR1 KGHSH and CDR2 LQKENI. The TCR was taken from a woman of 80 years or more with acute or convalescent COVID-19. Sequencing was carried out using peripheral blood. The rearrangement links TRBV18 to TRBJ2-7; unclear D gene. The CDR3, as DNA: TGTGCCAGCTCCCGTGACTCTCTCCACGAGCAGTACTTC. Encoded protein: CASSRDSLHEQYF.